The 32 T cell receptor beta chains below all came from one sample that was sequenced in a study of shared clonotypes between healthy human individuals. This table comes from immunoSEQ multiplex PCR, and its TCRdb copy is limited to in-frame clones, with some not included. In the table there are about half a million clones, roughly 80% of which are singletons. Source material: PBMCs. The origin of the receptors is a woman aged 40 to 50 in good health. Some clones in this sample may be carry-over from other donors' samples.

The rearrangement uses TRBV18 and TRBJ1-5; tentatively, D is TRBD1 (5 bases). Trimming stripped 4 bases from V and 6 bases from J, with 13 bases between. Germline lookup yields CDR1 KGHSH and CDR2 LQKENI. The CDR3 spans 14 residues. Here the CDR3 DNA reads TGTGCCAGCTCACGCGGGACGCAAGTTCAGCCCCAGCATTTT. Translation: CASSRGTQVQPQHF. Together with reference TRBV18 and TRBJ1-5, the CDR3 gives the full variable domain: NAGVMQNPRHLVRRRGQEARLRCSPMKGHSHVYWYRQLPEEGLKFMVYLQKENIIDESGMPKERFSAEFPKEGPSILRIQQVVRGDSAAYFCASSRGTQVQPQHFGDGTRLSIL.

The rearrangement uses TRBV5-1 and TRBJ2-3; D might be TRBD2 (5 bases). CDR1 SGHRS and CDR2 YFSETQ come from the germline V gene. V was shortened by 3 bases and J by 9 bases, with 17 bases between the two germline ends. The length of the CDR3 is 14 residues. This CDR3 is CASSSGPAGGTQYF. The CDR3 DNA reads TGCGCCAGCAGCTCCGGACCCGCGGGCGGGACGCAGTATTTT.

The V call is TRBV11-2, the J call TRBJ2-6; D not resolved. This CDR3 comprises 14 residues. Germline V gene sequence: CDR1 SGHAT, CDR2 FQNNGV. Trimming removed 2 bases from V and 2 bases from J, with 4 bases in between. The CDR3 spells CASSLSAGANVLTF. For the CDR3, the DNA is TGTGCCAGCAGCTTATCGGCTGGGGCCAACGTCCTGACTTTC.

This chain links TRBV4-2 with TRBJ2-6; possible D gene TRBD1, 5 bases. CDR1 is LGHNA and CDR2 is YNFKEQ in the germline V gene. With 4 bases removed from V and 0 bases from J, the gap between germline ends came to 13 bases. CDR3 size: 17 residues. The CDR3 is CASSREQGFSGANVLTF. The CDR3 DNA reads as TGTGCCAGCAGCCGCGAGCAGGGTTTCTCTGGGGCCAACGTCCTGACTTTC.

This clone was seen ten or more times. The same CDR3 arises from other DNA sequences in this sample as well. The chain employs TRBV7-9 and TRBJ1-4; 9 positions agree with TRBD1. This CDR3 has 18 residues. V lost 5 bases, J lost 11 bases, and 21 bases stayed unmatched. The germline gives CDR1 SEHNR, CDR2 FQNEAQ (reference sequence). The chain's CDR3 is CASSDRTGTGSTRHKLFF. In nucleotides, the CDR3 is TGTGCCAGCAGCGACCGGACCGGGACAGGGTCAACCCGTCATAAACTGTTTTTT.

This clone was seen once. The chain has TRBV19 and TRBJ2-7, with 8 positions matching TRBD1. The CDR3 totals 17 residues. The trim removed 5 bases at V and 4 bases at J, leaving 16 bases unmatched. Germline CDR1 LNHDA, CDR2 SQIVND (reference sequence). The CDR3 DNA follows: TGTGCCAGTAGTGCCGTACCCACAGGGGGTGTCGTATACGAGCAGTACTTC. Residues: CASSAVPTGGVVYEQYF.

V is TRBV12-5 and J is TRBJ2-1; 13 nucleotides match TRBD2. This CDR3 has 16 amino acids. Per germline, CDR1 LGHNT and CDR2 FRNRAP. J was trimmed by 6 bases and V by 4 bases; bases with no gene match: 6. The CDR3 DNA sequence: TGTGCTAGTGGTTCCCTGGGACTAGCGGGATTCAATGAGCAGTTCTTC. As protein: CASGSLGLAGFNEQFF.

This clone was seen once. The CDR3 nucleotides read TGTGCCACCCAACGCGGGGGGCTCTACAATGAGCAGTTCTTC. Amino acid sequence: CATQRGGLYNEQFF. The J gene is TRBJ2-1, the V gene TRBV19; 8 bases match TRBD2. The CDR3 length is 14 residues. Germline V CDR1 and CDR2: LNHDA, SQIVND (reference sequence). Trimming took 10 bases from V and 3 from J; bases not matched to a gene: 8. Filled out from reference TRBV19 and TRBJ2-1, the complete variable domain reads DGGITQSPKYLFRKEGQNVTLSCEQNLNHDAMYWYRQDPGQGLRLIYYSQIVNDFQKGDIAEGYSVSREKKESFPLTVTSAQKNPTAFYLCATQRGGLYNEQFFGPGTRLTVL.

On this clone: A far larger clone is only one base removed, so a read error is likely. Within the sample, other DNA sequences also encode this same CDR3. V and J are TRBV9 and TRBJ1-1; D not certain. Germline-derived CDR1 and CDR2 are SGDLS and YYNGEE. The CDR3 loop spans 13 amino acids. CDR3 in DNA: TGTGCCAGCAGCGTAGGAACAGACACTGAAGCCTTCTTT. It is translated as CASSVGTDTEAFF.

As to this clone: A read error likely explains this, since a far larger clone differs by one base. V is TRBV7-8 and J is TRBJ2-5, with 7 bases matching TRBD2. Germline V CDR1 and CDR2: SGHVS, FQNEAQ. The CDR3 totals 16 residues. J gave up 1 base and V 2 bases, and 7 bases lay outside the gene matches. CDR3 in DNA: TGTGCCAGCAGCTTATGGAGACTAGCTCTCCAAGAGACCCAGTACTTC. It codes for CASSLWRLALQETQYF.

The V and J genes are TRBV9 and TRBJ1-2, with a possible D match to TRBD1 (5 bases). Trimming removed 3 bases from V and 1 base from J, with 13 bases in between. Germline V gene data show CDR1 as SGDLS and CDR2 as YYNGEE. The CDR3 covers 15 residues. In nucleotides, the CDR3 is TGTGCCAGCAGCGCCACAGGTCGAGTTAACTATGGCTACACCTTC. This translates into CASSATGRVNYGYTF.

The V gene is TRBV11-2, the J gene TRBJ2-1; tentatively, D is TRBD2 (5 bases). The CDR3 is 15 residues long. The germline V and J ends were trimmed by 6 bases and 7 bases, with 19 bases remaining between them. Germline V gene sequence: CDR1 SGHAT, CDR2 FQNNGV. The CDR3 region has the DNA TGTGCCAGCAGTCCCCGGATGGAGGCTAGAAATGAGCAGTTCTTC. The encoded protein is CASSPRMEARNEQFF.

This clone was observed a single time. The CDR3 DNA follows: TGTGCCAGCAGTTACTCGAGAGGTGACAGTGGAGAAAAACTGTTTTTT. Translation gives CASSYSRGDSGEKLFF. The gene calls are TRBV6-6 and TRBJ1-4, with D possibly being TRBD1 (5 bases). V was clipped by 0 bases and J by 8 bases, with 16 bases between them. This CDR3 spans 16 amino acids. Germline assignment: CDR1 MNHNY and CDR2 SVGAGI (reference sequence).

The DNA of the CDR3 is TGCGCCAGCAGGACGGACGGCACCGGGGAGCTGTTTTTT. It translates to CASRTDGTGELFF. The gene calls are TRBV5-1 and TRBJ2-2; the D is unclear. V lost 5 bases and J lost 4, with 9 bases in between. The CDR3 sequence is 13 residues long. The germline V gene has CDR1 SGHRS and CDR2 YFSETQ.

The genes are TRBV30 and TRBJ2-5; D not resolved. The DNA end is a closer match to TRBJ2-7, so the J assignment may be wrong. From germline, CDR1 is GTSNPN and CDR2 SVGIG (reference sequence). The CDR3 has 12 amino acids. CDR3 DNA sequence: TGTGCCTTCACCGCCGCCGGCTACGAGCAGTACTTC. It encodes CAFTAAGYEQYF.

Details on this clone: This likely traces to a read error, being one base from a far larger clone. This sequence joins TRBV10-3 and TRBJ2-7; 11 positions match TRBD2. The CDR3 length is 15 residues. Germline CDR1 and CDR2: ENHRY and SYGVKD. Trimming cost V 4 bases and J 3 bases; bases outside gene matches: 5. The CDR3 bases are TGTGCCATCAGTGGGGTGACTAGCGGGAACTACGAGCAGTACTTC. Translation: CAISGVTSGNYEQYF.

CDR3 bases: TGCGCCAGCAGAGACACTACAGGGGGCGAGCAGTACTTC. This gives the protein CASRDTTGGEQYF. This chain links TRBV10-2 with TRBJ2-7; 8 nucleotides align to TRBD1. The CDR3 runs to 13 residues. V dropped 6 bases and J dropped 6; count of bases not matched to a gene: 7. Germline V lookup: CDR1 WSHSY, CDR2 SAAADI.

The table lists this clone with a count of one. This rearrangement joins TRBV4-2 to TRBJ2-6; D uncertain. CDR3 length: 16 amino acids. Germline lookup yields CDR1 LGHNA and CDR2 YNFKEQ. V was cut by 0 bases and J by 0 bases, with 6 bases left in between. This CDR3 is CASSQDPHSGANVLTF. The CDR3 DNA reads TGTGCCAGCAGCCAAGATCCGCACTCTGGGGCCAACGTCCTGACTTTC.

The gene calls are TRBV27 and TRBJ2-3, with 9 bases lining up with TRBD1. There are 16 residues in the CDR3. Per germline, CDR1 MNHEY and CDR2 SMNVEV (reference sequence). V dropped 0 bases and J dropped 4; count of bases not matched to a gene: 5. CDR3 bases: TGTGCCAGCAGTTTATCGGCCACAGGGGGCGCAGATACGCAGTATTTT. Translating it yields CASSLSATGGADTQYF.

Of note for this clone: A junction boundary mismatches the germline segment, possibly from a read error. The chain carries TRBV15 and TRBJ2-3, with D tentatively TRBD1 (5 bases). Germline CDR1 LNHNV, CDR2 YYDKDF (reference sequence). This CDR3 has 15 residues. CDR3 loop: CATSRVTVPTDAQYF. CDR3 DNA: TGTGCCACCAGCAGAGTGACAGTGCCCACAGATGCGCAGTATTTT.

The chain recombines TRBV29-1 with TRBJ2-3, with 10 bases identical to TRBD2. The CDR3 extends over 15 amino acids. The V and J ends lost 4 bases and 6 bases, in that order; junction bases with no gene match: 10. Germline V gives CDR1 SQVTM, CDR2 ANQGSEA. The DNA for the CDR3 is TGCAGCGTTGTTCCGAGCGGGAGGGCCGCTGATACGCAGTATTTT. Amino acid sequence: CSVVPSGRAADTQYF.

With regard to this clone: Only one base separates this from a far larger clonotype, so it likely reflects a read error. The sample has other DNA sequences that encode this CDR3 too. The CDR3 sequence is CASSLAVGAGELFF. CDR3 nucleotides: TGTGCCAGCAGCTTAGCAGTAGGGGCCGGGGAGCTGTTTTTT. This chain uses TRBV7-6 with TRBJ2-2; weak D call: TRBD1 (5 bases). V was pared by 0 bases and J by 6 bases, with 8 bases between. The CDR3 has 14 residues. The germline V gene encodes CDR1 SGHVS and CDR2 FNYEAQ.

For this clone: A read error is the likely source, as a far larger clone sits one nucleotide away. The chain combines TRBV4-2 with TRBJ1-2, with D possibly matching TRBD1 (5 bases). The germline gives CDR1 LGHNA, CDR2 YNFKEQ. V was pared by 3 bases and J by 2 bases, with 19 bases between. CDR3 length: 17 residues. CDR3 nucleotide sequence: TGTGCCAGCAGCCATGGTGGAGGGGAAGGAAAAAACTATGGCTACACCTTC. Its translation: CASSHGGGEGKNYGYTF.

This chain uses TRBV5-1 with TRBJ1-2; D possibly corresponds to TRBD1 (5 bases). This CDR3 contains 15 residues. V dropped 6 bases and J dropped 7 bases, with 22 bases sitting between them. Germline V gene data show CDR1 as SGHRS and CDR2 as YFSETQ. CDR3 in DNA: TGCGCCAGCAATCGGGACTTCGGGTTTATCGGTGGCTACACCTTC. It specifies CASNRDFGFIGGYTF.

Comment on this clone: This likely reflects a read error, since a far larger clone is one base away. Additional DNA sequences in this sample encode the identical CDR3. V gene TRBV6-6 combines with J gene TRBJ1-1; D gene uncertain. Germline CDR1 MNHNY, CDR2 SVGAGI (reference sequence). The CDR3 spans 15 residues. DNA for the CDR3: TGTGCCAGCAGTACGAGGGAGGGAGGGAACACTGAAGCCTTCTTT. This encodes CASSTREGGNTEAFF.

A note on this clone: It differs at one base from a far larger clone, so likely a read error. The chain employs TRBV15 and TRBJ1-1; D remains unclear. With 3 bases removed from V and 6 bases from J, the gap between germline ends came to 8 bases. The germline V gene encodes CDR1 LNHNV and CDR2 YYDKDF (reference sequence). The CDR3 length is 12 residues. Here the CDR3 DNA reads TGTGCCACCAGCAGGGGGTACGCTGAAGCTTTCTTT. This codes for CATSRGYAEAFF.

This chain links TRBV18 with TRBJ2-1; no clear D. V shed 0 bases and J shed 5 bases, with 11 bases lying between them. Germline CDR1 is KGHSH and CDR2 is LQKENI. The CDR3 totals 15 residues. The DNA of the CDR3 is TGTGCCAGCTCACCACCGGGTGGGGTGAACAATGAGCAGTTCTTC. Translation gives CASSPPGGVNNEQFF.

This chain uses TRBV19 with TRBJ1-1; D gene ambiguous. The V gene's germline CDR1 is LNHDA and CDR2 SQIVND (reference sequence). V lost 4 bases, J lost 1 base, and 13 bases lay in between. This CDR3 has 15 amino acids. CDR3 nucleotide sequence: TGTGCCAGTAGTAGGGAACCCGTCGGGAACACTGAAGCTTTCTTT. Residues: CASSREPVGNTEAFF.

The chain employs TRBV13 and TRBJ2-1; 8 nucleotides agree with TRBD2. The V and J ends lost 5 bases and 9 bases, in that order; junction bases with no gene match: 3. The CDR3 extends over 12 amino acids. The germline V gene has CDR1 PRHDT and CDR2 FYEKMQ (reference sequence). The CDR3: CASSRSGGEQFF. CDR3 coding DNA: TGTGCCAGCAGCAGGAGCGGGGGTGAGCAGTTCTTC.

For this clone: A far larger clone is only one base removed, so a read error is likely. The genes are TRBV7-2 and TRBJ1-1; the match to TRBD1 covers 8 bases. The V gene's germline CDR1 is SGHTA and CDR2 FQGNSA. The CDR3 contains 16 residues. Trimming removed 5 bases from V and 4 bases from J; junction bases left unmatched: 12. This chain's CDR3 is CASSTRGPGVSTEAFF. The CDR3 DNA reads TGTGCCAGCAGCACCAGGGGGCCGGGGGTGAGCACTGAAGCTTTCTTT.

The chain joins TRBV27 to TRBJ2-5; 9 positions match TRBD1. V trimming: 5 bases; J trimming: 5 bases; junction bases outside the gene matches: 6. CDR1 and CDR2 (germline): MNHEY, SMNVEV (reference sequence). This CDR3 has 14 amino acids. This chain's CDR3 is CASSVGQGTETQYF. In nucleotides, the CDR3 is TGTGCCAGCAGTGTGGGACAGGGCACGGAGACCCAGTACTTC.

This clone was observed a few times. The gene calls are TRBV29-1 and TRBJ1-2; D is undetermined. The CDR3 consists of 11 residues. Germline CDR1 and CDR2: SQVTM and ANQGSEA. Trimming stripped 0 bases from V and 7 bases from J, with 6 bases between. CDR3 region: CSVEEGGGYTF. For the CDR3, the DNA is TGCAGCGTTGAAGAGGGAGGTGGCTACACCTTC.